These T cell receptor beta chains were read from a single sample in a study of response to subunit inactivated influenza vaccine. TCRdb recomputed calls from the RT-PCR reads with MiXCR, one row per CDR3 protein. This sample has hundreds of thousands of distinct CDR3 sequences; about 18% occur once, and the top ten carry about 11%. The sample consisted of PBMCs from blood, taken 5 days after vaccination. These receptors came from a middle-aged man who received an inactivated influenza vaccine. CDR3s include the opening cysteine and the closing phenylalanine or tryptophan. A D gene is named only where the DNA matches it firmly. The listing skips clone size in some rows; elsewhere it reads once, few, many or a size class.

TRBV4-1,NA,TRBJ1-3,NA,TGCGCCAGCAGCCTAACGTTCTCTAGCTCTGGAAACACCATATATTTT,CASSLTFSSSGNTIYF
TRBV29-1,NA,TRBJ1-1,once,TGCAGCGTTGATATACGGTGGCAGAAAGTGAACACTGAAGCTTTCTTT,CSVDIRWQKVNTEAFF
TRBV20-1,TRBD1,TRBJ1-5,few,TGCAGTGCGGTACAGGGGGCGGATCAGCCCCAGCATTTT,CSAVQGADQPQHF
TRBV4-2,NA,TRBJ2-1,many,TGTGCCAGCAGCCAAGAGACGGGGCGATACAATGAGCAGTTCTTC,CASSQETGRYNEQFF
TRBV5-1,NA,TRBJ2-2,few,TGCGCCAGCAGCTTGGCACTACGATACACCGGGGAGCTGTTTTTT,CASSLALRYTGELFF
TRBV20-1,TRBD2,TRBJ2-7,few,TGCAGTGCTAGATTCGGGGGGGAACCCTACGAGCAGTACTTC,CSARFGGEPYEQYF
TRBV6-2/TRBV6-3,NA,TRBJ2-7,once,TGTGCCAGCAGTTACTCCCTTGCGGACTCCCCCTACGAGCAGTACTTC,CASSYSLADSPYEQYF
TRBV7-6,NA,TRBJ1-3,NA,TGTGCCAGCAGCCCTACGGCCTCTGGAAACACCATATATTTT,CASSPTASGNTIYF
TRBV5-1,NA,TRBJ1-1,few,TGCGCCAGCAGCAACCGACCCGGGGGAGACACTGAAGCTTTCTTT,CASSNRPGGDTEAFF
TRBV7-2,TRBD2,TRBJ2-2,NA,TGTGCCAGCAGCTTACGTCCTAGCGGGAGTACCGGGGAGCTGTTTTTT,CASSLRPSGSTGELFF
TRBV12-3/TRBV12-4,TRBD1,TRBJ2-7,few,TGTGCCAGCAGTACCGGGACAGGAGCACCTTACGAGCAGTACTTC,CASSTGTGAPYEQYF
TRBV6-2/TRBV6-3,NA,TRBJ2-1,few,TGTGCCAGCAGTCCCACGGTCCACAGGCAGCCCTCCTACAATGAGCAGTTCTTC,CASSPTVHRQPSYNEQFF
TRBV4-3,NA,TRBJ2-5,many,TGCGCCAGCAGCCAGAACCCGGCAAACCAAGAGACCCAGTACTTC,CASSQNPANQETQYF
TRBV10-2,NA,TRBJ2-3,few,TGCGCCAGCAGTGGAGGCTCTCCGACAGATACGCAGTATTTT,CASSGGSPTDTQYF
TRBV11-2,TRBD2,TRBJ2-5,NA,TGTGCCAGCAGCCCTGCCGGGACTACGAACCAAGAGACCCAGTACTTC,CASSPAGTTNQETQYF
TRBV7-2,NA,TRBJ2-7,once,TGTGCCAGCAGCTTAGGCGCGGGAACCGAGGAGGTCTTC,CASSLGAGTEEVF
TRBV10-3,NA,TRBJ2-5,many,TGTGCCATCAGTGGGACGGAAGAGACCCAGTACTTC,CAISGTEETQYF